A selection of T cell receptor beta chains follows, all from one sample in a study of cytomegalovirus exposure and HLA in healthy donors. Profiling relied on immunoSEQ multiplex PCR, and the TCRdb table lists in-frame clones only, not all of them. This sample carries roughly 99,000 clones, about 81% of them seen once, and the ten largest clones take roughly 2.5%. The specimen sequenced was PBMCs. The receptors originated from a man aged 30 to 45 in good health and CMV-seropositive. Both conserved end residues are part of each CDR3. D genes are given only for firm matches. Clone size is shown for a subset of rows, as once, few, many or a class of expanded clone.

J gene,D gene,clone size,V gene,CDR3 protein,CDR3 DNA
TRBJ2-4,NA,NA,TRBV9,CASSFRGSGHWDSQYF,TGTGCCAGCAGCTTCCGAGGTAGCGGCCATTGGGACAGTCAGTACTTC
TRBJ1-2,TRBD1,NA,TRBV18,CASSPTTGDYGYTF,TGTGCCAGCTCACCCACCACAGGGGACTATGGCTACACCTTC
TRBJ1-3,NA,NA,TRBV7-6,CASSLGSGSGNTIYF,TGTGCCAGCAGCTTAGGCTCAGGCTCTGGAAACACCATATATTTT
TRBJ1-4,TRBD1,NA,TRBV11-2,CASSPRQGNEKLFF,TGTGCCAGCAGCCCACGACAGGGGAATGAAAAACTGTTTTTT
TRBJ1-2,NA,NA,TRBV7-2,CASSLLAYGYTF,TGTGCCAGCAGCTTATTGGCCTATGGCTACACCTTC
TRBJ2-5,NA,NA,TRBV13,CASSTTAFRGETQYF,TGTGCCAGCAGCACAACCGCCTTCAGGGGAGAGACCCAGTACTTC
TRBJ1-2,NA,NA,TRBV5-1,CASSVTGTKPYGYTF,TGCGCCAGCAGCGTCACAGGGACTAAACCCTATGGCTACACCTTC
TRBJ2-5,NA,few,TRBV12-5,CASGPGRRGFETQYF,TGTGCTAGTGGTCCGGGACGGCGGGGATTTGAGACCCAGTACTTC
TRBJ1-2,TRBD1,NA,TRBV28,CASSLGTGGYGYTF,TGTGCCAGCAGCCTAGGGACAGGGGGGTACGGCTACACCTTC
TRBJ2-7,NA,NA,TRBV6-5,CASSYSSSSWGQYF,TGTGCCAGCAGTTACTCTTCGTCTAGCTGGGGGCAGTACTTC
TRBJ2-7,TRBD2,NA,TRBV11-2,CASSLWGGTYEQYF,TGTGCCAGCAGCTTATGGGGGGGAACCTACGAGCAGTACTTC
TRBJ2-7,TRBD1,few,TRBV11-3,CASSKRQGGAAEQYF,TGTGCCAGCAGCAAGCGACAGGGGGGAGCCGCCGAGCAGTACTTC
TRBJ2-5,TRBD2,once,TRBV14,CASSQRAGGSETQYF,TGTGCCAGCAGCCAACGAGCGGGGGGGTCAGAGACCCAGTACTTC
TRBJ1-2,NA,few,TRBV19,CASSIDLGGAGYTF,TGTGCCAGTAGTATAGATCTGGGGGGGGCTGGCTACACCTTC
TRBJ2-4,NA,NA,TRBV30,CAWTRTAGNIQYF,TGTGCCTGGACCAGGACAGCCGGAAACATTCAGTACTTC
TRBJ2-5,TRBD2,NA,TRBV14,CASSFRTSGVETQYF,TGTGCCAGCAGTTTTCGGACTAGCGGGGTAGAGACCCAGTACTTC
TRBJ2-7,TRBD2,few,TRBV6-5,CASLSGTSFHEQYF,TGTGCCAGCTTATCCGGGACTAGTTTCCACGAGCAGTACTTC
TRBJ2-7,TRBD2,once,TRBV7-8,CASSSTSGGYEQYF,TGTGCCAGCAGCTCTACTAGCGGGGGCTACGAGCAGTACTTC
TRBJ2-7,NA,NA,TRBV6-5,CASSYANERNEQYF,TGTGCCAGCAGTTACGCGAACGAACGCAACGAGCAGTACTTC
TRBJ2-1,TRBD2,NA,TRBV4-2,CASSQETSGSYNEQFF,TGTGCCAGCAGCCAAGAAACTAGCGGCTCCTACAATGAGCAGTTCTTC
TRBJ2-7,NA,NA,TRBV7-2,CASSNRVLTYEQYF,TGTGCCAGCTCAAACAGGGTGTTGACCTACGAGCAGTACTTC
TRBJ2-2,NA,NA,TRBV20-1,CSARTAGALFF,TGCAGTGCTAGAACGGCTGGGGCGCTGTTTTTT
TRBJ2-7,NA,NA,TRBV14,CASSQDTGEQYF,TGTGCCAGCAGCCAAGATACGGGCGAGCAGTACTTC
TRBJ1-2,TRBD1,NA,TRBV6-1,CASTRTTTGGDGYTF,TGTGCCAGCACCCGAACCACCACAGGGGGCGATGGCTACACCTTC
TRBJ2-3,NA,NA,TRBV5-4,CASSLEQGDTQYF,TGTGCCAGCAGCTTGGAACAGGGAGATACGCAGTATTTT
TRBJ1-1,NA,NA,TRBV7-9,CSSSYPPRGHHTEAFF,TGTTCCAGCAGCTACCCCCCGCGGGGGCATCACACTGAAGCTTTCTTT
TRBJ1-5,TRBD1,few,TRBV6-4,CASSPGTGNQPQHF,TGTGCCAGCAGTCCCGGGACAGGGAATCAGCCCCAGCATTTT
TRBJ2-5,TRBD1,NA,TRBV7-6,CASSTGQVQETQYF,TGTGCCAGCAGCACCGGACAGGTCCAAGAGACCCAGTACTTC
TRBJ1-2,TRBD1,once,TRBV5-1,CASSSTGEVNGYTF,TGCGCCAGCAGCTCGACAGGGGAAGTCAATGGCTACACCTTC
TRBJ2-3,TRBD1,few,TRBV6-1,CASSEQQGADTQYF,TGTGCCAGCAGTGAACAACAGGGGGCAGATACGCAGTATTTT
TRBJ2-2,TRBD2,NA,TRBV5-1,CASSLGVAGSRNTGELFF,TGCGCCAGCAGCTTGGGGGTAGCGGGGTCCCGAAACACCGGGGAGCTGTTTTTT
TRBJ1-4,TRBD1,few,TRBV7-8,CASSLQTGLNEKLFF,TGTGCCAGCAGCCTCCAGACAGGGCTTAATGAAAAACTGTTTTTT
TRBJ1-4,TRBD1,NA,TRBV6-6,CASSPDRGHEKLFF,TGTGCCAGCAGTCCGGACAGGGGGCATGAAAAACTGTTTTTT
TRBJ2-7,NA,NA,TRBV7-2,CASSFGGQTAEQYF,TGTGCCAGCAGCTTCGGGGGACAGACCGCCGAGCAGTACTTC
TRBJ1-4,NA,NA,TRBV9,CASSAGTQNEKLFF,TGTGCCAGCAGCGCAGGGACACAGAATGAAAAACTGTTTTTT
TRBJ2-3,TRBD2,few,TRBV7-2,CASSLVPSGVSTDTQYF,TGTGCCAGCAGCTTAGTACCCAGCGGGGTAAGCACAGATACGCAGTATTTT
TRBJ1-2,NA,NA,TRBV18,CASSQGRTPQSGYTF,TGTGCCAGCTCACAGGGAAGGACACCACAATCCGGCTACACCTTC
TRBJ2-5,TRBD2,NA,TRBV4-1,CASSQGRGGEETQYF,TGCGCCAGCAGCCAAGGTCGGGGGGGGGAAGAGACCCAGTACTTC
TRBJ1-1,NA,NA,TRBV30,CACSRGARTEAFF,TGTGCCTGCTCACGGGGGGCCCGGACTGAAGCTTTCTTT
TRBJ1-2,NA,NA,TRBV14,CASSQESRGDYGYTF,TGTGCCAGCAGCCAAGAGTCCAGGGGAGACTATGGCTACACCTTC
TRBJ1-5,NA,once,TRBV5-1,CASSPGGPRNQPQHF,TGCGCCAGCAGCCCTGGAGGGCCCCGCAATCAGCCCCAGCATTTT
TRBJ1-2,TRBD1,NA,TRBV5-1,CASSPDEGAEGYTF,TGCGCCAGCAGCCCGGACGAGGGGGCAGAGGGCTACACCTTC
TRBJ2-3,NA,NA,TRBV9,CASSASTDTQYF,TGTGCCAGCAGCGCCTCTACGGATACGCAGTATTTT
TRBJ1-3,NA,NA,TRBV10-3,CAATQAARGNTIYF,TGTGCCGCGACACAGGCGGCGCGTGGAAACACCATATATTTT
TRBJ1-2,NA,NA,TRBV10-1,CASSEGAPGNHGYTF,TGCGCCAGCAGTGAGGGTGCGCCAGGGAATCATGGCTACACCTTC
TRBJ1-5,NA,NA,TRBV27,CASSYSNQPQHF,TGTGCCAGCAGCTATAGCAATCAGCCCCAGCATTTT
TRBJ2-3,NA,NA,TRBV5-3,CARSLAGGRKDTQYF,TGTGCCAGAAGCTTGGCCGGGGGGCGGAAGGATACGCAGTATTTT
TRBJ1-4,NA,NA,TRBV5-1,CASSRDSHNEKLFF,TGCGCCAGCAGCCGCGACAGCCATAATGAAAAACTGTTTTTT